The entry below gives a single TCR beta chain sequence along with its context. Authors' data handling: Reference gene primer amplification gave estimated nucleated cell counts. Profiling relied on immunoSEQ multiplex PCR, and the TCRdb table lists in-frame clones only, not all of them. V and J calls and clone size are given by that table; D and trimming were obtained from the DNA. The sample consists of 410,000 or so clones, about 89% of them appearing once. This sample is drawn from a study of blood T cell repertoires in COVID-19. Turning to the study itself: From the United States, Italy and Spain came samples of acute and convalescent COVID-19.

Seattle's cohort entered during active infection and was followed longitudinally. The CDR3 is 14 amino acids. The J segment lost 5 bases and the V segment lost 1 base, leaving 4 bases of the junction unmatched. CDR1 MDHEN and CDR2 SYDVKM come from the germline V gene. The clonotype originates from a woman in her forties with COVID-19, enrolled during active disease. The chain couples TRBV28 to TRBJ2-7, with TRBD1 identical over 8 bases. The sequencing sample was made of peripheral blood. CDR3 loop: CASSLLDRENEQYF. CDR3 DNA sequence: TGTGCCAGCAGTTTATTGGACAGGGAAAACGAGCAGTACTTC.